Below, 18 T cell receptor beta chains from the same sample are listed, as sequenced in a study of cytomegalovirus exposure and HLA in healthy donors. Primers: 60 Vbeta forward and 13 Jbeta reverse. The protocol was immunoSEQ multiplex PCR, while the TCRdb copy is restricted to in-frame clones and leaves out a portion. The sample consists of 150,000 to 200,000 clones, roughly 8.7% of them appearing once. Material for sequencing was PBMCs. These receptors were obtained from a woman aged 25 to 39 in good health and CMV-seropositive.

This clone occurred a few times. J is TRBJ1-1 and V is TRBV4-1; D is ambiguous. Germline-derived CDR1 and CDR2 are MGHRA and YSYEKL. This CDR3 spans 14 amino acids. Trimming stripped 4 bases from V and 1 base from J, with 10 bases between. In DNA form, the CDR3 reads TGCGCCAGCAGCCTGGGCGTTGGGAACACTGAAGCTTTCTTT. This codes for CASSLGVGNTEAFF.

This clone was counted a few times. V is TRBV5-5 and J is TRBJ1-2, with 12 positions matching TRBD1. CDR3 length: 17 residues. The germline V gene has CDR1 SGHKS and CDR2 YYEKEE (reference sequence). V lost 4 bases and J lost 3; bases outside the gene matches: 10. The CDR3 DNA reads TGTGCCAGCAGCCAAACCGGGACAGGGGGCGAGTACTATGGCTACACCTTC. It yields the protein CASSQTGTGGEYYGYTF.

A remark on this clone: One end of the junction varies from germline; a read error may be responsible. The CDR3: CASRAPGFQEAQYF. Here the CDR3 DNA reads TGTGCCAGCAGGGCACCGGGATTCCAAGAGGCCCAGTACTTC. The V call is TRBV6-5, the J call TRBJ2-5, with D perhaps matching TRBD2 (5 bases). Germline lookup yields CDR1 MNHEY and CDR2 SVGAGI. CDR3 length equals 14 residues.

The J gene is TRBJ2-3, the V gene TRBV7-9; D is possibly TRBD2 (5 bases). From germline, CDR1 is SEHNR and CDR2 FQNEAQ (reference sequence). V lost 2 bases and J 0 bases, leaving 9 bases between the germline ends. This CDR3 has 15 residues. This CDR3 is CASSLPLASTDTQYF. DNA for the CDR3: TGTGCCAGCAGCTTACCCCTAGCTAGCACAGATACGCAGTATTTT.

The chain combines TRBV6-6 with TRBJ1-5, with 8 bases fitting TRBD1. The CDR3 runs to 15 residues. V dropped 2 bases and J dropped 5; count of bases not matched to a gene: 5. Germline assignment: CDR1 MNHNY and CDR2 SVGAGI (reference sequence). CDR3 DNA: TGTGCCAGCAGTTACCCTGGGACAGGAGATCAGCCCCAGCATTTT. This codes for CASSYPGTGDQPQHF.

The chain has TRBV19 and TRBJ1-4; a weak D match, TRBD1 (6 bases). V was cut by 6 bases and J by 8 bases, with 13 bases left in between. The germline gives CDR1 LNHDA, CDR2 SQIVND (reference sequence). The CDR3 contains 13 residues. This chain's CDR3 is CASSRGPKEKLFF. The DNA for the CDR3 is TGTGCCAGTAGCAGGGGCCCCAAAGAAAAACTGTTTTTT.

Regarding this clone: Other DNA sequences in this sample translate to the same CDR3. The V call is TRBV30, the J call TRBJ2-1; D is undetermined. Germline V gene sequence: CDR1 GTSNPN, CDR2 SVGIG (reference sequence). Deletions cut 0 bases from V and 1 base from J, with 10 bases between. CDR3 size: 15 residues. The CDR3 nucleotides read TGTGCCTGGAGTGTACAGTATCGATCCTACAATGAGCAGTTCTTC. This translates into CAWSVQYRSYNEQFF.

The chain recombines TRBV14 with TRBJ2-7; D is unclear. The germline V gene has CDR1 SGHDN and CDR2 FVKESK. V was shortened by 0 bases and J by 11 bases, with 14 bases between the two germline ends. The CDR3 contains 13 residues. DNA of the CDR3: TGTGCCAGCAGCCAAGATTTGCGAGCTATGAAGTACTTC. Translation gives CASSQDLRAMKYF.

This chain joins TRBV11-2 and TRBJ2-2; weak D call: TRBD2 (6 bases). This CDR3 has 16 amino acids. Germline V gene lookup returns CDR1 SGHAT and CDR2 FQNNGV. Trimming removed 2 bases from V and 2 bases from J, with 12 bases in between. CDR3 protein: CASSLYPGENTGELFF. CDR3 nucleotide sequence: TGTGCCAGCAGCTTATATCCGGGAGAAAACACCGGGGAGCTGTTTTTT.

The chain has TRBV5-1 and TRBJ1-2; 7 bases are a match to TRBD1. The CDR3 consists of 14 residues. The germline CDR1 and CDR2 sequences are SGHRS and YFSETQ. V trimming: 1 base; J trimming: 5 bases; junction bases outside the gene matches: 5. The CDR3 DNA reads TGCGCCAGCAGCTTGACAGGGGTTAGGTATGGCTACACCTTC. This sequence encodes CASSLTGVRYGYTF.

This clone was seen only a few times. The V and J genes are TRBV9 and TRBJ1-2; D possibly corresponds to TRBD1 (5 bases). Trimming pared 0 bases from V and 2 bases from J, leaving 8 bases between. This CDR3 comprises 14 residues. From germline, CDR1 is SGDLS and CDR2 YYNGEE. CDR3 sequence reads: CASSVVGGNYGYTF. CDR3 in DNA: TGTGCCAGCAGCGTAGTGGGGGGAAACTATGGCTACACCTTC.

J is TRBJ2-3 and V is TRBV30; 7 bases fit TRBD2. V was pared by 2 bases and J by 4 bases, with 6 bases of the junction left unmatched. CDR1 and CDR2 from the germline V gene are GTSNPN and SVGIG (reference sequence). This CDR3 comprises 14 residues. The CDR3 reads CAWSRGGSADTQYF. The DNA of the CDR3 is TGTGCCTGGAGTAGGGGCGGGAGCGCAGATACGCAGTATTTT.

This chain uses TRBV10-1 with TRBJ2-7; a possible D gene is TRBD1 (6 bases). Trimming took 3 bases from V and 2 from J, leaving 14 bases between them. Germline V gene data show CDR1 as WNHNN and CDR2 as SYGVQD (reference sequence). The CDR3 has 15 amino acids. CDR3: CASSELLGAPYEQYF. The CDR3 DNA sequence: TGCGCCAGCAGTGAATTGCTGGGGGCTCCCTACGAGCAGTACTTC.

This clone was recorded a few times. V and J are TRBV7-9 and TRBJ2-7, with D possibly TRBD1 on 6 matching bases. Trimming pared 4 bases from V and 0 bases from J, leaving 10 bases between. From germline, CDR1 is SEHNR and CDR2 FQNEAQ (reference sequence). This CDR3 is 14 amino acids long. The CDR3 coding sequence is TGTGCCAGCAGCTCGACAGGTCTCTCCTACGAGCAGTACTTC. Its protein product is CASSSTGLSYEQYF.

This clone was observed a handful of times. The chain joins TRBV27 to TRBJ1-5; 8 bases map to TRBD1. The trim removed 5 bases at V and 7 bases at J, leaving 16 bases unmatched. The CDR3 has 17 residues. CDR1 and CDR2 (germline): MNHEY, SMNVEV (reference sequence). The CDR3 nucleotides read TGTGCCAGCAGTAACTTTGGGACAGGTCGCTTGAGGCAGCCCCAGCATTTT. Translation gives CASSNFGTGRLRQPQHF.

The CDR3 bases are TGCAGCGCCGATACAGGGTTAGGTGAGACCCAGTACTTC. This encodes CSADTGLGETQYF. This chain connects TRBV29-1 to TRBJ2-5; TRBD1 might be the D (6 bases). Looked up from germline, CDR1 is SQVTM and CDR2 is ANQGSEA. The V end was cut by 7 bases, the J end by 5 bases, with 17 bases between. CDR3 size: 13 residues.

The chain uses TRBV28 and TRBJ1-5, with D tentatively TRBD1 (6 bases). Germline CDR1 MDHEN, CDR2 SYDVKM. The CDR3 has 16 amino acids. Between the trimmed V and J ends, which lost 7 bases and 1 base, there was a span of 17 bases. The CDR3 spells CASNPLGGGSNQPQHF. The DNA of the CDR3 is TGTGCCAGCAATCCTCTAGGTGGGGGCAGCAATCAGCCCCAGCATTTT.

The gene calls are TRBV5-1 and TRBJ2-2, with 7 bases identical to TRBD2. The V gene end was trimmed by 4 bases and the J gene end by 0 bases; junction bases not matched to a gene: 6. The CDR3 has 16 residues. Germline CDR1 reads SGHRS; CDR2 reads YFSETQ. Written as DNA, the CDR3 is TGCGCCAGCAGCATTCCTCTAGCGGCGAACACCGGGGAGCTGTTTTTT. Its translation: CASSIPLAANTGELFF.